These 10 T cell receptor beta chains originate from one sample sequenced in a study of technical replicates of blood from a few donors. Using immunoSEQ multiplex PCR, the repertoire was profiled, and TCRdb retains in-frame clones only, with some absent. The sample contains about 82,000 clones, approximately 94% of which appear only once. Material for sequencing was T cells isolated from PBMCs. These receptors all stem from a human donor in good health.

The rearrangement links TRBV6-5 to TRBJ2-7; 8 positions match TRBD1. The CDR3 loop spans 12 amino acids. The V gene's germline CDR1 is MNHEY and CDR2 SVGAGI. The V and J ends lost 6 bases and 4 bases, in that order; junction bases with no gene match: 2. CDR3 amino acids: CASRDRGYEQYF. The DNA for the CDR3 is TGTGCCAGCAGAGACAGGGGATACGAGCAGTACTTC.

This clone occurred a few times. This chain uses TRBV5-1 with TRBJ2-1, with 9 nucleotides matching TRBD1. The V and J ends lost 2 bases and 6 bases, in that order; junction bases with no gene match: 6. From germline, CDR1 is SGHRS and CDR2 YFSETQ. CDR3 length: 15 residues. The chain's CDR3 is CASSLSRTGVNEQFF. The CDR3 bases are TGCGCCAGCAGCTTATCCAGGACAGGGGTCAATGAGCAGTTCTTC.

The chain uses TRBV4-2 and TRBJ1-4, with no clear D. Trimming removed 3 bases from V and 8 bases from J, with 19 bases in between. The germline V gene encodes CDR1 LGHNA and CDR2 YNFKEQ. This CDR3 has 16 amino acids. The CDR3 bases are TGTGCCAGCAGCCAGCCACAGCCGGACTTCGGGGAAAAACTGTTTTTT. This translates into CASSQPQPDFGEKLFF.

This chain connects TRBV5-6 to TRBJ1-1; 7 bases map to TRBD1. Trimming cost V 6 bases and J 1 base; bases outside gene matches: 9. CDR1 SGHDT and CDR2 YYEEEE come from the germline V gene. The CDR3 is 15 amino acids. CDR3 in amino acids: CASIMLGTENTEAFF. CDR3 nucleotides: TGTGCCAGCATTATGCTTGGGACAGAGAACACTGAAGCTTTCTTT.

The rearrangement uses TRBV12-5 and TRBJ2-1; 8 bases fit TRBD2. Germline lookup yields CDR1 LGHNT and CDR2 FRNRAP. Unmatched junction bases numbered 15, after V lost 7 bases and J lost 7 bases. This CDR3 has 16 amino acids. DNA for the CDR3: TGTGCTAGTGAAAAGCTCCTTTCTGGACTAGCAAATGAGCAGTTCTTC. Amino acid sequence: CASEKLLSGLANEQFF. The full variable domain, rest sourced from reference TRBV12-5 and TRBJ2-1, is DARVTQTPRHKVTEMGQEVTMRCQPILGHNTVFWYRQTMMQGLELLAYFRNRAPLDDSGMPKDRFSAEMPDATLATLKIQPSEPRDSAVYFCASEKLLSGLANEQFFGPGTRLTVL.

This chain uses TRBV6-5 with TRBJ1-1; perhaps TRBD1 as D (6 bases). Germline V gene lookup returns CDR1 MNHEY and CDR2 SVGAGI. The V gene lost 6 bases and the J gene lost 6 bases, with 14 bases spanning the gap. The CDR3 contains 13 residues. The CDR3 sequence: CASRHRVYPEAFF. CDR3 coding DNA: TGTGCCAGCAGGCACAGGGTTTACCCTGAAGCTTTCTTT.

The chain uses TRBV5-6 and TRBJ1-4; 9 positions match TRBD1. Trimming took 4 bases from V and 6 from J; bases not matched to a gene: 7. Germline V gene sequence: CDR1 SGHDT, CDR2 YYEEEE. This CDR3 has 15 amino acids. CDR3 nucleotides: TGTGCCAGCAGCCCGGGGACAGGGAGGTATGAAAAACTGTTTTTT. It specifies CASSPGTGRYEKLFF. Drawing the rest from reference TRBV5-6 and TRBJ1-4, the complete variable domain is DAGVTQSPTHLIKTRGQQVTLRCSPKSGHDTVSWYQQALGQGPQFIFQYYEEEERQRGNFPDRFSGHQFPNYSSELNVNALLLGDSALYLCASSPGTGRYEKLFFGSGTQLSVL.

V gene TRBV10-2 combines with J gene TRBJ1-1; D call uncertain. The CDR3 runs to 13 residues. CDR1 and CDR2 (germline): WSHSY, SAAADI. Between the trimmed V and J ends, which lost 8 bases and 0 bases, there was a span of 10 bases. CDR3 DNA sequence: TGCGCCAGCGGAGAGGTCATGAACACTGAAGCTTTCTTT. It specifies CASGEVMNTEAFF.

The chain combines TRBV5-1 with TRBJ2-7, with a tentative D call TRBD1 (5 bases). V lost 0 bases and J 5 bases, leaving 15 bases between the germline ends. Germline CDR1 reads SGHRS; CDR2 reads YFSETQ. The CDR3 is made up of 15 amino acids. The DNA for the CDR3 is TGCGCCAGCAGCTTGGAGGGCAGGGAAGTACACGAGCAGTACTTC. Translating gives CASSLEGREVHEQYF.

The chain carries TRBV4-3 and TRBJ1-2, with unresolved D. This CDR3 region has 15 residues. V gave up 3 bases and J gave up 6 bases, with 17 bases separating them. The germline V gene has CDR1 LGHNA and CDR2 YSLEER. The CDR3 nucleotides read TGCGCCAGCAGCCACCTACTTGACGGGGAGAATGGCTACACCTTC. Its translation: CASSHLLDGENGYTF.